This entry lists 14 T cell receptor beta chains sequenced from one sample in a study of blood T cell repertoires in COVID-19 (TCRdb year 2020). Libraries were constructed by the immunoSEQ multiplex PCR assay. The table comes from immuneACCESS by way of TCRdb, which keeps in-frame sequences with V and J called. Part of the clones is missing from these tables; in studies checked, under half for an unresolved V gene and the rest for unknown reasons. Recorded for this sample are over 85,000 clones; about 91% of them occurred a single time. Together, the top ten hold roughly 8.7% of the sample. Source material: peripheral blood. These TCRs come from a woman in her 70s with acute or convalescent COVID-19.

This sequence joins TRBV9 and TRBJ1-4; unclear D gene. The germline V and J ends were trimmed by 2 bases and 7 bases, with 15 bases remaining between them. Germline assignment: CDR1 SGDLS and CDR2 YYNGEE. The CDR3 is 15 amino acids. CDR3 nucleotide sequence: TGTGCCAGCAGCGTTGGCTTGGAGGATGGTGAAAAACTGTTTTTT. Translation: CASSVGLEDGEKLFF.

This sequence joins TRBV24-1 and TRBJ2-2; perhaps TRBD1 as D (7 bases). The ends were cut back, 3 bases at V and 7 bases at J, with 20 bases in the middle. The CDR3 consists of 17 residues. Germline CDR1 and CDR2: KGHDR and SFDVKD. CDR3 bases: TGTGCCACCAGTGATCAACCCTTCAGGGGGGAGAGCGGGGAGCTGTTTTTT. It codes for CATSDQPFRGESGELFF.

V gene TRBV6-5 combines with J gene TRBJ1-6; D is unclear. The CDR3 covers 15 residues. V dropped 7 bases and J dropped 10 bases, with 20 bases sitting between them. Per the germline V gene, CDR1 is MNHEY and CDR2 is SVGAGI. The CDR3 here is CASKWAGTAVSPLHF. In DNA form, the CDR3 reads TGTGCCAGCAAGTGGGCCGGTACAGCGGTCTCACCCCTCCACTTT.

The CDR3 DNA sequence: TGTGCCAGCAGTTTAGAAGGCGGGAATGAGCAGTTCTTC. Its translation: CASSLEGGNEQFF. The chain employs TRBV27 and TRBJ2-1; TRBD2 might be the D (5 bases). V was cut by 2 bases and J by 7 bases, with 9 bases left in between. The CDR3 spans 13 residues. Germline lookup yields CDR1 MNHEY and CDR2 SMNVEV (reference sequence).

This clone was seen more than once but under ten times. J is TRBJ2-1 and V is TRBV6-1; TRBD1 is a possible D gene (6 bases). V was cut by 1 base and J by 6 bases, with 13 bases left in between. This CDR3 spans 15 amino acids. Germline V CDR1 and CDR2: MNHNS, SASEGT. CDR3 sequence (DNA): TGTGCCAGCAGTGAAGGTGAGACAGGTTCCAATGAGCAGTTCTTC. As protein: CASSEGETGSNEQFF.

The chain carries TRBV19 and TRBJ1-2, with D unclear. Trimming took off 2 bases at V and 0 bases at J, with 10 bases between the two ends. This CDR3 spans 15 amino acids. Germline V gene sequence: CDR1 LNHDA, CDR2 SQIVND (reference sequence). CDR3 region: CASSIPGMTNYGYTF. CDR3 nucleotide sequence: TGTGCCAGTAGTATACCGGGAATGACTAACTATGGCTACACCTTC.

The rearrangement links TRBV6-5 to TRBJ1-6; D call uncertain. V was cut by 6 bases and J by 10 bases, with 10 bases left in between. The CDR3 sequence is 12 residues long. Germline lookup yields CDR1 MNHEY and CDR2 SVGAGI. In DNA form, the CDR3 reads TGTGCCAGCAGGATTGTGGAGTCACCCCTCCACTTT. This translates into CASRIVESPLHF.

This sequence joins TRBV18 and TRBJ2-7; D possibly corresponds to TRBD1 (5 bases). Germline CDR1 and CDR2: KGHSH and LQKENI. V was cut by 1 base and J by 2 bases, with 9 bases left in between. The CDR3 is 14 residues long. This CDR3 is CASSPRKDTYEQYF. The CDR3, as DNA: TGTGCCAGCTCACCACGGAAGGACACCTACGAGCAGTACTTC.

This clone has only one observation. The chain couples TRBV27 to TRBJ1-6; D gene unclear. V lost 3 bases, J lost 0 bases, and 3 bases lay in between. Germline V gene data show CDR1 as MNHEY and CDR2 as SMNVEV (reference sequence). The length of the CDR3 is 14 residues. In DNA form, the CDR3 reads TGTGCCAGCAGTTTTTACTCCTATAATTCACCCCTCCACTTT. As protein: CASSFYSYNSPLHF.

The CDR3 DNA is TGTGCCAGCAGTGAACGGGGGAACCGCTATGGCTACACCTTC. Translating gives CASSERGNRYGYTF. V gene TRBV2 combines with J gene TRBJ1-2, with a possible D match to TRBD1 (5 bases). Germline assignment: CDR1 SNHLY and CDR2 FYNNEI. The CDR3 is made up of 14 amino acids. V dropped 2 bases and J dropped 4 bases, with 11 bases sitting between them.

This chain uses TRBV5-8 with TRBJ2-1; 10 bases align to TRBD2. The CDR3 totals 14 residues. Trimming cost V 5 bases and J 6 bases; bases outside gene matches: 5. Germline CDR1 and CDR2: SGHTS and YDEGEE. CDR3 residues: CASRILAGRNEQFF. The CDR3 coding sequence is TGTGCCAGCAGGATACTAGCGGGGCGCAATGAGCAGTTCTTC.

CDR3 DNA: TGTGCCAGCAGACGGGGGGTGGGATTAAACACTGAAGCTTTCTTT. It encodes CASRRGVGLNTEAFF. The chain recombines TRBV6-5 with TRBJ1-1; the D gene is possibly TRBD1 (5 bases). V was shortened by 6 bases and J by 2 bases, with 16 bases between the two germline ends. This CDR3 spans 15 amino acids. From germline, CDR1 is MNHEY and CDR2 SVGAGI.

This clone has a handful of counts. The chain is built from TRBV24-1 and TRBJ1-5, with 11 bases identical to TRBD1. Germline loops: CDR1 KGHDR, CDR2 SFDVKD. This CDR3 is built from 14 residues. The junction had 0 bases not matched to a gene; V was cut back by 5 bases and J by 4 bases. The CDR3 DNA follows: TGTGCCACCAGTGGGGACAGGGGGAATCAGCCCCAGCATTTT. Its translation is CATSGDRGNQPQHF.

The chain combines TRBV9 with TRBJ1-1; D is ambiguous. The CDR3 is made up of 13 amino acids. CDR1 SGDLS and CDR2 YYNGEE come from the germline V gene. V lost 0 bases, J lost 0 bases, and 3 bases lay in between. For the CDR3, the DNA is TGTGCCAGCAGCGTAGCTCTGAACACTGAAGCTTTCTTT. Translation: CASSVALNTEAFF.